Following are 3 T cell receptor beta chains from one sample sequenced in a study of blood T cell repertoires in COVID-19. Sequencing used immunoSEQ multiplex PCR; TCRdb keeps in-frame clones, though not all of them. Altogether over 200,000 clones are present, under 90% being singletons, with the ten largest covering approximately 1.8%. Sequencing was carried out using PBMCs or T cells enriched from blood (not recorded which). Every receptor here comes from a man in his sixties who had recovered from COVID-19.

The chain employs TRBV11-3 and TRBJ2-5; a possible D gene is TRBD1 (6 bases). Trimming cost V 3 bases and J 4 bases, with 12 bases left between them. The CDR3 has 14 residues. Germline V gives CDR1 SGHNT, CDR2 YENEEA. The CDR3 bases are TGTGCCAGCAGCTTCCGGGACACCAGAGAGACCCAGTACTTC. Amino acid sequence: CASSFRDTRETQYF. The full variable domain, rest sourced from reference TRBV11-3 and TRBJ2-5, is EAGVVQSPRYKIIEKKQPVAFWCNPISGHNTLYWYLQNLGQGPELLIRYENEEAVDDSQLPKDRFSAERLKGVDSTLKIQPAELGDSAVYLCASSFRDTRETQYFGPGTRLLVL.

CDR3 residues: CASSPTGQDNEKLFF. The CDR3 nucleotides are TGTGCCAGCAGCCCAACGGGACAGGATAATGAAAAACTGTTTTTT. The J gene is TRBJ1-4, the V gene TRBV7-2, with 8 bases matching TRBD1. The CDR3 is 15 amino acids. The V gene's germline CDR1 is SGHTA and CDR2 FQGNSA. Unmatched junction bases numbered 6, after V lost 5 bases and J lost 4 bases.

V and J are TRBV7-9 and TRBJ1-1; maybe TRBD1 (5 bases). Germline assignment: CDR1 SEHNR and CDR2 FQNEAQ (reference sequence). Trimming cost V 1 base and J 4 bases, with 10 bases left between them. The CDR3 has 14 residues. This CDR3 reads CASSLVGQGTEAFF. The CDR3 bases are TGTGCCAGCAGCTTAGTGGGGCAGGGCACTGAAGCTTTCTTT.